This is a list of T cell receptor beta chains from one sample in a study of shared T cell receptors in the human thymus. Profiled with immunoSEQ multiplex PCR; TCRdb holds only in-frame clones, not every one. The sample yields around 730,000 clones, 80% to 90% seen once. Separately, the same data were catalogued under a study of human thymus T cells.

What was sequenced was thymocytes. These receptors originate from a girl less than two years old with a congenital heart defect. The CDR3 runs from the conserved cysteine through the conserved F or W. The order of the fields is CDR3 length, V gene, D gene, J gene, clone size, CDR3 DNA, CDR3 protein. The D gene is left open where the match is weak. The size field is filled for only some rows; it gives once, few, many or a size class.

13	TRBV6-6	NA	TRBJ1-3	NA	TGTGCCAGCAGTCTAGACAGAAGAAACACCATATATTTT	CASSLDRRNTIYF
13	TRBV19	TRBD1	TRBJ1-1	NA	TGTGCCAGTAGAGTACAGGGGGCGACTGAAGCTTTCTTT	CASRVQGATEAFF
11	TRBV19	NA	TRBJ2-1	once	TGTGCCAGTAGTACACTCGATGAGCAGTTCTTC	CASSTLDEQFF
15	TRBV2	TRBD1	TRBJ1-1	NA	TGTGCCAGCAGAACAGGGGCTCCTAGACATGGTGAAGCTTTCTTT	CASRTGAPRHGEAFF
12	TRBV12-5	NA	TRBJ1-6	NA	TGTGCTAGTGGTCCTCCCTTTTCCCCCCTCCACTTT	CASGPPFSPLHF
18	TRBV11-2	NA	TRBJ1-1	NA	TGTGCCAGCAGCTTATTTCCTCGGACGGGAAAGTTTGGCACTGAAGCTTTCTTT	CASSLFPRTGKFGTEAFF
14	TRBV5-6	NA	TRBJ1-4	NA	TGTGCCAGCAGCTTGGATCTAGCGAGGGAAAAACTGTTTTTT	CASSLDLAREKLFF
13	TRBV19	TRBD1	TRBJ1-1	once	TGTGCCAGTAGTCCCAGGACAGGCCCTGAAGCTTTCTTT	CASSPRTGPEAFF
14	TRBV14	NA	TRBJ1-1	NA	TGTGCCAGCAGCCCGGGAAAGACAGGCCGTGAAGCTTTCTTT	CASSPGKTGREAFF
15	TRBV11-2	TRBD2	TRBJ2-1	NA	TGTGCCAGCACCCCGAGCGGGGGGTCCGTTGATGAGCAGTTCTTC	CASTPSGGSVDEQFF
15	TRBV2	TRBD1	TRBJ1-1	NA	TGTGCCAGCAGTGAAGAGACAGGGAAGAACACTGAAGCTTTCTTT	CASSEETGKNTEAFF
16	TRBV4-1	NA	TRBJ1-6	NA	TGCGCCAGCAGCTTCCGACTTGGCTCCTATAATTCACCCCTCCACTTT	CASSFRLGSYNSPLHF
11	TRBV19	TRBD1	TRBJ1-2	NA	TGTGCCAGTGGACAGGGTGATGGCTACACCTTC	CASGQGDGYTF
17	TRBV9	TRBD1	TRBJ2-2	few	TGTGCCAGCAGCCCCAGTTTCAGGGGGACCAACACCGGGGAGCTGTTTTTT	CASSPSFRGTNTGELFF
14	TRBV12-5	NA	TRBJ2-7	NA	TGTGCTAGTGGTTTGGTAGGAGGACTAATCGAGCAGTACTTC	CASGLVGGLIEQYF
12	TRBV4-3	NA	TRBJ1-2	NA	TGCGCCAGCAGCCAAGGCTCAGGGGGCTACACCTTC	CASSQGSGGYTF
16	TRBV7-2	TRBD1	TRBJ1-3	NA	TGTGCCAGCAGCTCGCACCGGGACAGGGTAGACGACACCATATATTTT	CASSSHRDRVDDTIYF
16	TRBV7-9	NA	TRBJ2-5	few	TGTGCCAGCAGCTTAGGTGACTCCCCCCTTGAAGAGACCCAGTACTTC	CASSLGDSPLEETQYF
15	TRBV4-2	TRBD1	TRBJ1-5	NA	TGTGCCAGCAGCCCTGGGGGACAGGAGAATCAGCCCCAGCATTTT	CASSPGGQENQPQHF
14	TRBV28	NA	TRBJ1-4	NA	TGTGCCAGCAGTTTGTCTGCAACTAATGAAAAACTGTTTTTT	CASSLSATNEKLFF
19	TRBV19	NA	TRBJ2-6	NA	TGTGCCAGTAGTCCACCCGGGTCGCAGGGGTCTGTAGGGGCCAACGTCCTGACTTTC	CASSPPGSQGSVGANVLTF
15	TRBV5-1	NA	TRBJ1-2	once	TGCGCCAGCAGCTTGCGGGGGGACGTAGGATATGGCTACACCTTC	CASSLRGDVGYGYTF
16	TRBV27	NA	TRBJ1-1	NA	TGTGCCAGCAGTTTGGGGAAGATGGACAGCCCGAAGGGAGCTTTCTTT	CASSLGKMDSPKGAFF
16	TRBV5-6	TRBD1	TRBJ1-3	NA	TGTGCCAGCAGCCCACCGGGACAGAGGTCTGGAAACACCATATATTTT	CASSPPGQRSGNTIYF
17	TRBV5-5	TRBD1	TRBJ1-5	NA	TGTGCCAGCAGCTTGGAACAGGGGCTCAATAGCAATCAGCCCCAGCATTTT	CASSLEQGLNSNQPQHF
13	TRBV7-2	TRBD1	TRBJ1-2	NA	TGTGCCAGCAGGCATACAGGGGGCTATGGCTACACCTTC	CASRHTGGYGYTF
13	TRBV5-1	NA	TRBJ1-2	NA	TGCGCCAGCAGCTTGGGACAGCGCTATGGCTACACCTTC	CASSLGQRYGYTF
17	TRBV15	NA	TRBJ1-5	once	TGTGCCACCAGCGGGGGACACCGGATCGGACTTGGTCAGCCCCAGCATTTT	CATSGGHRIGLGQPQHF
12	TRBV6-5	TRBD1	TRBJ1-4	NA	TGTGCCAGCACCAAAAGACAGGGTAAAATGTTTTTT	CASTKRQGKMFF
13	TRBV4-1	NA	TRBJ2-1	NA	TGCGCCAGCAGCCTTACTCAACAGAATGAGCAGTTCTTC	CASSLTQQNEQFF
16	TRBV9	NA	TRBJ1-2	NA	TGTGCCAGCAGCGCCCCCTCAGGGTATGCTAACTATGGCTACACCTTC	CASSAPSGYANYGYTF
18	TRBV5-4	TRBD1	TRBJ2-7	few	TGTGCCAGCAGTTCCCGGGACAGACGAAACCTCGAGGTCTACGAGCAGTACTTC	CASSSRDRRNLEVYEQYF